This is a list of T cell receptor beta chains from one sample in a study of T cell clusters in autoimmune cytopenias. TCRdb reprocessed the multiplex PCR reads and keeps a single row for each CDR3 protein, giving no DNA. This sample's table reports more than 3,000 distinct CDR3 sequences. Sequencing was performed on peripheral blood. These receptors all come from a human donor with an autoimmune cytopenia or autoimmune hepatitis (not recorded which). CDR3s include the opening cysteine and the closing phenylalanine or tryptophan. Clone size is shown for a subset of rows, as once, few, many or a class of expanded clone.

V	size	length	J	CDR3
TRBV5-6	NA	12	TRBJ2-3	CASRWETDTQYF
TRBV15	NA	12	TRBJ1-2	CATTVGGYGYAF
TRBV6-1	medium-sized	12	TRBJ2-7	CASSATGGEQYF
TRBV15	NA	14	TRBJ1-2	CATRPTGDPYGYTF
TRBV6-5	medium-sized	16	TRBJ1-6	CASSYSSGTTLSPLHF
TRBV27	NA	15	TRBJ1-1	CASSSLGGGNTEAFF
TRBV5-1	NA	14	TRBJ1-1	CASSLGWSGTEAFF
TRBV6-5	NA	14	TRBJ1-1	CASSYEGGNTEAFF
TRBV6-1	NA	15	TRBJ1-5	CASSRTAYSNQPQHF
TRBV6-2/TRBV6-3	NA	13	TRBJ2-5	CASKRTGMETQYF
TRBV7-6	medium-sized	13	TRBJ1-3	CASSLLPGNTIYF
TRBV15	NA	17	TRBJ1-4	CATSPRQGARTNEKLFF
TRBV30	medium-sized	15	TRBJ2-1	CAWSIPPGGYNEQFF
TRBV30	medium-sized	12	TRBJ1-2	CAWSTQGYGYTF
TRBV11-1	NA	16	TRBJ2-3	CASSDSTSGGADTQYF
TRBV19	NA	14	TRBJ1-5	CASRQGTGRQPQHF
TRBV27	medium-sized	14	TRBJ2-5	CASSLLGGGGTQYF
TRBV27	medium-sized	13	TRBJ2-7	CASSSRGGDEQYF
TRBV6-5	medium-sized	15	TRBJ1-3	CASSYSQTNGNTIYF
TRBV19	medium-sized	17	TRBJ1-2	CASSGAGTGDAYYGYTF
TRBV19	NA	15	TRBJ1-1	CASSIEGVMNTEAFF
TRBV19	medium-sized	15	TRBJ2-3	CASSKTSGSLDTQYF
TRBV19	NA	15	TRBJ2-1	CASTRSGRGDNEQFF
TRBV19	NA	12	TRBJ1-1	CASSPPGRGAFF
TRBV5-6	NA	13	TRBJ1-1	CASARREGGEAFF
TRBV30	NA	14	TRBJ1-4	CAWSSGTADEKLFF